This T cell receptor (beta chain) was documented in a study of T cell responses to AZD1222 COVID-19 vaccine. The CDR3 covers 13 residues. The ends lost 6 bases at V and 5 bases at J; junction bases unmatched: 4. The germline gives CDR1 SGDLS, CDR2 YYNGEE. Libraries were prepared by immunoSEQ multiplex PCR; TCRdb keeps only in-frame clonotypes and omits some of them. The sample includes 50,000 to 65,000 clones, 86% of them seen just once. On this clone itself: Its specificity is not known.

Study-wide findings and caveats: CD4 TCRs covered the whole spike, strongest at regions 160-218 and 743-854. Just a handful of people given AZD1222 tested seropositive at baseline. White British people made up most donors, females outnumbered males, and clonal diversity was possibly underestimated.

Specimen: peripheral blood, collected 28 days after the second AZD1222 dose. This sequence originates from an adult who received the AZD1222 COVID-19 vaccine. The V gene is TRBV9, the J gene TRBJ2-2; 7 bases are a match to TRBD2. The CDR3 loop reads CASNVGGTGELFF. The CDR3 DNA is TGTGCCAGCAACGTGGGAGGGACCGGGGAGCTGTTTTTT.